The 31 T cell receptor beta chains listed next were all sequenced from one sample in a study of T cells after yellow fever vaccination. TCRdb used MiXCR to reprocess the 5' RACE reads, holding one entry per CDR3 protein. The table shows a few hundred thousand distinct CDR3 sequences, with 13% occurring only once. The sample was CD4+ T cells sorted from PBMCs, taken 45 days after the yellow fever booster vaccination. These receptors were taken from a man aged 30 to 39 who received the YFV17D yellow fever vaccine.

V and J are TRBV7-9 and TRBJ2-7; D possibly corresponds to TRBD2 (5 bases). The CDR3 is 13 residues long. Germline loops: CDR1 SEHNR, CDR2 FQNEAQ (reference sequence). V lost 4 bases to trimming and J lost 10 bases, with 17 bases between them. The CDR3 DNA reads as TGTGCCAGCAGCTCCCCGGGGAGCCTGGGACAGTACTTC. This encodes CASSSPGSLGQYF. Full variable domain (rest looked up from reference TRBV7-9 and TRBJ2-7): DTGVSQNPRHKITKRGQNVTFRCDPISEHNRLYWYRQTLGQGPEFLTYFQNEAQLEKSRLLSDRFSAERPKGSFSTLEIQRTEQGDSAMYLCASSSPGSLGQYFGPGTRLTVT.

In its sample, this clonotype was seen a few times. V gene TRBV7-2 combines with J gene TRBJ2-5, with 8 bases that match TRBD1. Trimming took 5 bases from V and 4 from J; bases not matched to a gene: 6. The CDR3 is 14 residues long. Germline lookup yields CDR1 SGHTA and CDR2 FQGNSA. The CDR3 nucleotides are TGTGCCAGCAGCCTTTACGGACAGGGAGAGACCCAGTACTTC. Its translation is CASSLYGQGETQYF.

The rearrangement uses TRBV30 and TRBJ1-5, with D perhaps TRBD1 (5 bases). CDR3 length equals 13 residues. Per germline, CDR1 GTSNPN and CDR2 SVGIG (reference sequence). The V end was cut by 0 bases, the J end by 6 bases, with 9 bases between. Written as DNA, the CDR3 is TGTGCCTGGAGTGTACGGGGGATTCAGCCCCAGCATTTT. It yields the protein CAWSVRGIQPQHF. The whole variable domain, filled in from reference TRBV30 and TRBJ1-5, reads SQTIHQWPATLVQPVGSPLSLECTVEGTSNPNLYWYRQAAGRGLQLLFYSVGIGQISSEVPQNLSASRPQDRQFILSSKKLLLSDSGFYLCAWSVRGIQPQHFGDGTRLSIL.

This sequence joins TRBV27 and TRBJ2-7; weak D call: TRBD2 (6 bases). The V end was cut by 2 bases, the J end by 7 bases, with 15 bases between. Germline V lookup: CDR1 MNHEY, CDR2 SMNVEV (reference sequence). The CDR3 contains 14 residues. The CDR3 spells CASSLRADAGEQYF. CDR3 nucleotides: TGTGCCAGCAGTTTAAGAGCGGATGCGGGAGAGCAGTACTTC.

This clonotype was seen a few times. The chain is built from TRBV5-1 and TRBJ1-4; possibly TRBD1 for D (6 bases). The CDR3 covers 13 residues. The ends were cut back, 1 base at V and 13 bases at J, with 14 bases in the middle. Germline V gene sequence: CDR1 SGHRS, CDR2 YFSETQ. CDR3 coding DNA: TGCGCCAGCAGCTTGTCGGACAGTCAAGGACTGTTTTTT. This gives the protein CASSLSDSQGLFF. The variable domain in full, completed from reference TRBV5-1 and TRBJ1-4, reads KAGVTQTPRYLIKTRGQQVTLSCSPISGHRSVSWYQQTPGQGLQFLFEYFSETQRNKGNFPGRFSGRQFSNSRSEMNVSTLELGDSALYLCASSLSDSQGLFFGSGTQLSVL.

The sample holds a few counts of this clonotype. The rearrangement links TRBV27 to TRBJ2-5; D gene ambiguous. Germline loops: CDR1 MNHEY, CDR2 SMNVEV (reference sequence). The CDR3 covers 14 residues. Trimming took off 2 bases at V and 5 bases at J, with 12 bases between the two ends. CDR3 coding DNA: TGTGCCAGCAGTTTAGGGCAACTAAGGGAGACCCAGTACTTC. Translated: CASSLGQLRETQYF.

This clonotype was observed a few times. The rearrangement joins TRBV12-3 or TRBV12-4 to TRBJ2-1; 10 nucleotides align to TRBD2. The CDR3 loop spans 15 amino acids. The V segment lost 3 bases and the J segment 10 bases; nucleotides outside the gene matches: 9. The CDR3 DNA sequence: TGTGCCAGCAGTTTTGGGGCTAGCGGGAGAGAAGAGCAGTTCTTC. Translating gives CASSFGASGREEQFF.

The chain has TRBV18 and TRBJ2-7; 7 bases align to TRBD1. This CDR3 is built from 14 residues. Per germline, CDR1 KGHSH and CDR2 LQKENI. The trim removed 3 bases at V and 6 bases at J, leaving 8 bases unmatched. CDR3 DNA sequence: TGTGCCAGCTCACCCGGACAGGATGAGGGCGAGCAGTACTTC. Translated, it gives CASSPGQDEGEQYF.

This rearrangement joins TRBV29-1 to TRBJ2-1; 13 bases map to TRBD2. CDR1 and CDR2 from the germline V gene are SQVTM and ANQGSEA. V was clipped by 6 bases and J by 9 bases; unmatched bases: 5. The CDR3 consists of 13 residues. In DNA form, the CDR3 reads TGCAGCGTCACTAGCGGGAGGGCCGCTGAGCAGTTCTTC. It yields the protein CSVTSGRAAEQFF.

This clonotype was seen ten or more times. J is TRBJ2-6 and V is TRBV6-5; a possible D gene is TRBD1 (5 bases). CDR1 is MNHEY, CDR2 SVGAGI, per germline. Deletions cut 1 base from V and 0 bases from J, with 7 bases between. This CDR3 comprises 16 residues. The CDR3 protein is CASSYYRPSGANVLTF. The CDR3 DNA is TGTGCCAGCAGTTACTACAGGCCCTCTGGGGCCAACGTCCTGACTTTC.

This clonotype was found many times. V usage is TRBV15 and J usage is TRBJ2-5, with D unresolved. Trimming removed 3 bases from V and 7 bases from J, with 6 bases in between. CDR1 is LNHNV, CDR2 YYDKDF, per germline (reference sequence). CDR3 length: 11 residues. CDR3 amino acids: CATSSPGTQYF. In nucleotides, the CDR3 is TGTGCCACCAGCAGCCCCGGGACCCAGTACTTC.

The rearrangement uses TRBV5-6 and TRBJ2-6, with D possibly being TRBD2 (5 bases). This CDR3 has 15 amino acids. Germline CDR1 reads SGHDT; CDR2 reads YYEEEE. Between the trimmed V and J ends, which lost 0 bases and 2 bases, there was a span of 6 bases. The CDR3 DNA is TGTGCCAGCAGCTTGGCCGGGGCTGGGGCCAACGTCCTGACTTTC. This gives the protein CASSLAGAGANVLTF.

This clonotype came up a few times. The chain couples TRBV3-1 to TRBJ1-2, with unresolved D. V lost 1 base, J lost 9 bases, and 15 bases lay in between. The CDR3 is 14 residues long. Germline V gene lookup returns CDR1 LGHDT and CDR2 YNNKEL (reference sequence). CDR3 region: CASSQVAGTGSYTF. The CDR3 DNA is TGTGCCAGCAGCCAAGTCGCAGGCACTGGAAGCTACACCTTC.

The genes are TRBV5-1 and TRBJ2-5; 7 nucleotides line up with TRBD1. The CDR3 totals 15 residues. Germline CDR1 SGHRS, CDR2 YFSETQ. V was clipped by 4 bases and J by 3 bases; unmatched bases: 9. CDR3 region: CASSERQGPKETQYF. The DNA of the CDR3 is TGCGCCAGCAGCGAACGACAGGGACCAAAAGAGACCCAGTACTTC.

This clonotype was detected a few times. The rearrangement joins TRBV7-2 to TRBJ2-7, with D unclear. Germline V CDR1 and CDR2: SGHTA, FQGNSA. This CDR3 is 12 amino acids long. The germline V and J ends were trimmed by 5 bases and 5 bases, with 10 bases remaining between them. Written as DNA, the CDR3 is TGTGCCAGCAGCAGGCAGGCCCACGAGCAGTACTTC. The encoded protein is CASSRQAHEQYF.

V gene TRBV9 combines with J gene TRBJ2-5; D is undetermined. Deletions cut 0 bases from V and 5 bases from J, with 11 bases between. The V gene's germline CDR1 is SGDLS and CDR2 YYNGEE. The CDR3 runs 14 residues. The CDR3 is CASSVEGVEETQYF. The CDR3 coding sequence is TGTGCCAGCAGCGTAGAGGGCGTGGAGGAGACCCAGTACTTC.

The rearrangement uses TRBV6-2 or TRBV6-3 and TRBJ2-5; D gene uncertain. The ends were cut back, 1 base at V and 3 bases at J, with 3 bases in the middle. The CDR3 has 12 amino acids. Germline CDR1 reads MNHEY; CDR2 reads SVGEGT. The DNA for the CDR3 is TGTGCCAGCAGTTACTTTGAAGAGACCCAGTACTTC. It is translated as CASSYFEETQYF.

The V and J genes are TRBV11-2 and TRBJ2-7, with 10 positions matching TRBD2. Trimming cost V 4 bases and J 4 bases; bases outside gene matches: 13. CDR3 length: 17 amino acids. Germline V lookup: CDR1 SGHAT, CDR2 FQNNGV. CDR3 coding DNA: TGTGCCAGCAGCTCAAAGAGGGCTAGCGGGAGCGCGTACGAGCAGTACTTC. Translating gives CASSSKRASGSAYEQYF.

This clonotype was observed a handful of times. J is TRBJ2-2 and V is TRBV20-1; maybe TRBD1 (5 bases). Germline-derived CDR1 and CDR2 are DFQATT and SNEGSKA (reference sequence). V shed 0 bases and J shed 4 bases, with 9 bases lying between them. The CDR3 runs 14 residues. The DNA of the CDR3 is TGCAGTGCTAGAGATGCAGGGTCCACCGGGGAGCTGTTTTTT. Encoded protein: CSARDAGSTGELFF.

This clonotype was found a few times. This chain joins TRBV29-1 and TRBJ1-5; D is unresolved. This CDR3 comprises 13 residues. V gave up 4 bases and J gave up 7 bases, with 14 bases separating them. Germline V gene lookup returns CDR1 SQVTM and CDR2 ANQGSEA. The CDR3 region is CSVVMGGGQPQHF. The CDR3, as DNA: TGCAGCGTTGTCATGGGAGGTGGCCAGCCCCAGCATTTT.

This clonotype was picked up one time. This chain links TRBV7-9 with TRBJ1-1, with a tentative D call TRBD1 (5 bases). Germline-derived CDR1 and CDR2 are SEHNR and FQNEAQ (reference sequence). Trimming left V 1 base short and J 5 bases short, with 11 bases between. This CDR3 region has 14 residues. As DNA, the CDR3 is TGTGCCAGCAGCTTAGTTTTGGGGGATACTGAAGCTTTCTTT. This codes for CASSLVLGDTEAFF.

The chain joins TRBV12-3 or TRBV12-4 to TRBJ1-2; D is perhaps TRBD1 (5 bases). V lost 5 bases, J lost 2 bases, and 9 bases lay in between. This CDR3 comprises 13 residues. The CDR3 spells CASSPGANYGYTF. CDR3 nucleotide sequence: TGTGCCAGCAGTCCTGGGGCCAACTATGGCTACACCTTC.

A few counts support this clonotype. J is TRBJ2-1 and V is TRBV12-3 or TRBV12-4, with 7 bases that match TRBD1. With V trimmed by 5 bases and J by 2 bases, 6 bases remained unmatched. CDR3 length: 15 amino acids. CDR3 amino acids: CASSATGSAYNEQFF. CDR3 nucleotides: TGTGCCAGCAGTGCGACAGGGAGTGCCTACAATGAGCAGTTCTTC.

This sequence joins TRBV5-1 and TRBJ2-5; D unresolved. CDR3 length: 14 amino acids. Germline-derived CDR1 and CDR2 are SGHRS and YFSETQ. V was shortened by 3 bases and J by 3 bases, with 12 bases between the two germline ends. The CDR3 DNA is TGCGCCAGCAGCTCACCAGGCAGTGAAGAGACCCAGTACTTC. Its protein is CASSSPGSEETQYF.

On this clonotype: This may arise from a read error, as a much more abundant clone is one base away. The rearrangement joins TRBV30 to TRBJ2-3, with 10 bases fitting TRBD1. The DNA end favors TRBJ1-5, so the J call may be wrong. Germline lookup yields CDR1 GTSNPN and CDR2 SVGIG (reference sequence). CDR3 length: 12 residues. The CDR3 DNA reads TGTGCCGGGGACAGGGGTGGGGATACGCAGCATTTT. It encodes CAGDRGGDTQHF.

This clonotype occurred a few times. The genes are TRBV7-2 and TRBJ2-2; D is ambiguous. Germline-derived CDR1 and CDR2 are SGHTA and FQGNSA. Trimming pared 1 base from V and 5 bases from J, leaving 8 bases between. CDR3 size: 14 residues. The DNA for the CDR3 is TGTGCCAGCAGCTTAGTAGCAGCTACCGGGGAGCTGTTTTTT. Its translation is CASSLVAATGELFF.

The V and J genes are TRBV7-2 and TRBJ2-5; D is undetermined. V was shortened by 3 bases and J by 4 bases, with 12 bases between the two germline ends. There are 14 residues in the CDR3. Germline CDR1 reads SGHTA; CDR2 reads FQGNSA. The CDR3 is CASSFVPARETQYF. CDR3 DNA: TGTGCCAGCAGCTTCGTGCCGGCCCGAGAGACCCAGTACTTC.

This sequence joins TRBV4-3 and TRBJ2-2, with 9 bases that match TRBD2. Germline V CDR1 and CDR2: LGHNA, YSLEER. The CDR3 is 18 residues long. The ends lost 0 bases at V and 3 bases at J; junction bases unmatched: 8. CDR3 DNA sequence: TGCGCCAGCAGCCAAGACCCTCTAGCGGGAACCGACACCGGGGAGCTGTTTTTT. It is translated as CASSQDPLAGTDTGELFF.

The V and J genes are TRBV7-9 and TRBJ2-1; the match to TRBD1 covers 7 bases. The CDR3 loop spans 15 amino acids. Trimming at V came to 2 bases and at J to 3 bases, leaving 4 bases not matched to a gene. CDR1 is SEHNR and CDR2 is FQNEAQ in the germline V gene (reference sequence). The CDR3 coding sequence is TGTGCCAGCAGCTTAAGGGGGCTGTACTACAATGAGCAGTTCTTC. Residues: CASSLRGLYYNEQFF. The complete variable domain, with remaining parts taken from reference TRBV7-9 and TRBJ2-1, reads DTGVSQNPRHKITKRGQNVTFRCDPISEHNRLYWYRQTLGQGPEFLTYFQNEAQLEKSRLLSDRFSAERPKGSFSTLEIQRTEQGDSAMYLCASSLRGLYYNEQFFGPGTRLTVL.

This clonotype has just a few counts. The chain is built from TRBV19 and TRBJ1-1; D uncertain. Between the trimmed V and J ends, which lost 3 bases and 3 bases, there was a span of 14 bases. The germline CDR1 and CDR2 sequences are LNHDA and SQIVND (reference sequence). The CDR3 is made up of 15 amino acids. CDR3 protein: CASSMISQTYTEAFF. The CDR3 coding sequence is TGTGCCAGTAGTATGATTAGCCAGACCTACACTGAAGCTTTCTTT. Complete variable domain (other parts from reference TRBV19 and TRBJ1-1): DGGITQSPKYLFRKEGQNVTLSCEQNLNHDAMYWYRQDPGQGLRLIYYSQIVNDFQKGDIAEGYSVSREKKESFPLTVTSAQKNPTAFYLCASSMISQTYTEAFFGQGTRLTVV.

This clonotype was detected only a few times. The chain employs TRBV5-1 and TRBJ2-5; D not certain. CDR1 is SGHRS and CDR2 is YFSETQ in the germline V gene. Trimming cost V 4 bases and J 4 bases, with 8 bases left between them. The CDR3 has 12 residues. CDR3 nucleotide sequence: TGCGCCAGCAGCCCAACACCAGAGACCCAGTACTTC. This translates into CASSPTPETQYF.